This T cell receptor (beta chain) was identified during a study of metastatic and nonmetastatic thyroid tumors. Study at large: Comparison of repertoires was carried out across blood and tumor or nodule tissue from malignant and benign thyroid patients.

This clone was detected ten times or more. Its antigen is still unknown. TCRdb called clones again from the PCR reads with MiXCR. The sample lists tens of thousands of clones, 9.5% to 12% occurring once. Trimming removed 11 bases at V and 0 bases at J, with 15 bases between. The V gene's germline CDR1 is MNHNS and CDR2 SASEGT. The CDR3 is 14 amino acids. Whole-study findings and limits: Malignant thyroid tumors reportedly exceeded benign nodules significantly in TCR beta diversity, with the difference appearing in blood and tumor.

Patients were all untreated before their thyroid surgery. Sequencing used blood. This rearrangement joins TRBV6-1 to TRBJ2-3; a possible D gene is TRBD2 (6 bases). This receptor was obtained from a female donor with papillary thyroid cancer or a benign thyroid nodule (not recorded which). Some clones in this sample may be carry-over from other donors' samples. DNA for the CDR3: TGTGCCGGAGCTAGCGCCTCTAGCACAGATACGCAGTATTTT. Its translation: CAGASASSTDTQYF.